The rows below give T cell receptor beta chains drawn from one sample of a study of CD8 T cells in ankylosing spondylitis. TCRdb independently ran MiXCR on the 5' RACE reads; one entry per CDR3 protein. The sample holds approximately 90,000 distinct CDR3 sequences, 8% to 10% seen once. Sequencing used blood, either unsorted or a sorted T cell fraction (not recorded which). The receptors derive from a male donor with ankylosing spondylitis or in good health (not recorded which). Both conserved end residues are part of each CDR3. The D gene is left open where the match is weak. Size is omitted from some rows. Given values are once, few, many or a class for expanded clones.

j_call | d_call | clone_size | v_call | cdr3_nt | cdr3_aa
TRBJ2-3 | - | many | TRBV20-1 | TGCAGTGCCACCGAAGCGCCGAGTACAGATACGCAGTATTTT | CSATEAPSTDTQYF
TRBJ1-5 | - | many | TRBV4-2 | TGTGCCAGCAGCCAAGGTTGGACAGCCTTTCAGCCCCAGCATTTT | CASSQGWTAFQPQHF
TRBJ1-5 | TRBD1 | - | TRBV7-3 | TGTGCCAGCAGCTCCGGGACAGGTTTAGAAAGCAATCAGCCCCAGCATTTT | CASSSGTGLESNQPQHF
TRBJ1-5 | - | many | TRBV7-2 | TGTGCCAGCAGCCCGGTCAATCAGCCCCAGCATTTT | CASSPVNQPQHF
TRBJ2-1 | - | many | TRBV20-1 | TGCAGTGCTCGGGGCAACAACAATGAGCAGTTCTTC | CSARGNNNEQFF
TRBJ2-3 | - | many | TRBV7-2 | TGTGCCAGCAGCTTAGCGCTGGATACGCAGTATTTT | CASSLALDTQYF
TRBJ1-1 | - | many | TRBV7-9 | TGTGCCAGCAGCTTAGTAACAGGCGACACTGAAGCTTTCTTT | CASSLVTGDTEAFF
TRBJ2-2 | TRBD1 | many | TRBV2 | TGTGCCAGCAAGATGACAGGGGGATCCGGGGAGCTGTTTTTT | CASKMTGGSGELFF
TRBJ2-2 | - | many | TRBV25-1 | TGTGCCAGCAGTTCACGGGTCGGGGAGCTGTTTTTT | CASSSRVGELFF
TRBJ2-1 | - | many | TRBV20-1 | TGCAGTGCTAGGTTCCCCCCCCGAATAGGCCAGTTCTTC | CSARFPPRIGQFF
TRBJ2-7 | TRBD2 | - | TRBV28 | TGTGCCAGCGGGGGGGGGGTAAGAGAGCAGTACTTC | CASGGGVREQYF
TRBJ2-1 | - | many | TRBV12-3/TRBV12-4 | TGTGCCAGCCGGCACGCGAACAGGGTGCGAGAGCAGTTCTTC | CASRHANRVREQFF
TRBJ2-2 | TRBD2 | many | TRBV27 | TGTGCCAGCAGCAGATACCCGGGGGGACTAGATAGTAACTTTTGGGAGCTGTTTTTT | CASSRYPGGLDSNFWELFF
TRBJ2-3 | - | many | TRBV7-9 | TGTGCCAGCAGCTTTGGCCTAGCGCAAAGCACAGATACGCAGTATTTT | CASSFGLAQSTDTQYF
TRBJ2-7 | - | - | TRBV29-1 | TGCAGCGTTGAACGGGGCGGCAGTAGCGAGCAGTACTTC | CSVERGGSSEQYF
TRBJ2-2 | TRBD2 | - | TRBV19 | TGTGCCAGTAGTATAGACCTAGCGGAGTCATTCACCGGGGAGCTGTTTTTT | CASSIDLAESFTGELFF
TRBJ2-2 | - | - | TRBV10-3 | TGTGCCATCAGCCAAGTCCTCTCGGACACCGGGGAGCTGTTTTTT | CAISQVLSDTGELFF
TRBJ2-5 | TRBD2 | many | TRBV29-1 | TGCAGCGTTGAAGAGGCGGGAGGAAGGGAGACCCAGTACTTC | CSVEEAGGRETQYF
TRBJ1-2 | TRBD1 | many | TRBV20-1 | TGCAGTGCTCCAGACAGGGCTGGCTACACCTTC | CSAPDRAGYTF
TRBJ1-5 | TRBD1 | large | TRBV20-1 | TGCAGTGCTTTCAGGGGGTCGGATCAGCCCCAGCATTTT | CSAFRGSDQPQHF
TRBJ1-1 | TRBD1 | few | TRBV11-2 | TGTGCCAGCAGCTGGGACAGGGTGAGCACTGAAGCTTTCTTT | CASSWDRVSTEAFF